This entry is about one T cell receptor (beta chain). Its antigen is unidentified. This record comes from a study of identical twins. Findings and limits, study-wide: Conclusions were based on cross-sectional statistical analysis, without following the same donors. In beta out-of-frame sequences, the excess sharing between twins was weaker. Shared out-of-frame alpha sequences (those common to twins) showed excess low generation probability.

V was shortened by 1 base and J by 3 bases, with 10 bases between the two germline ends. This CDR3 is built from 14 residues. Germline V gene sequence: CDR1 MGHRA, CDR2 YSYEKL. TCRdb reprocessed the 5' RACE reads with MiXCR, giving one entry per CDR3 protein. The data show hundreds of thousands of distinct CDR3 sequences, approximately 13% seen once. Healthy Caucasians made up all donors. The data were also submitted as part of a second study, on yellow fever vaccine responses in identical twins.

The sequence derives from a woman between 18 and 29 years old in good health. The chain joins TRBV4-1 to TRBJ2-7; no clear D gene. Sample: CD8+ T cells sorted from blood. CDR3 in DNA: TGCGCCAGCAGCCAAGTGGGGAACCGCTACGAGCAGTACTTC. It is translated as CASSQVGNRYEQYF.